The clone carrying this T cell receptor (beta chain) was detected only once. These data are taken from a study of shared clonotypes between healthy human individuals. The test was conducted at deep level. Sequenced by immunoSEQ multiplex PCR; TCRdb stores in-frame clones only, minus some. Of approximately 2.3 million clones listed, just over 90% are singletons. With V trimmed by 0 bases and J by 3 bases, 6 bases remained unmatched. The CDR3 is 16 amino acids. Germline assignment: CDR1 SGHRS and CDR2 YFSETQ. The source is a man in his late teens or twenties in good health. Some clones in this sample may be carry-over from other donors' samples. The chain employs TRBV5-1 and TRBJ2-7; TRBD1 matches 10 bases. Sequencing was done on a sample of naive CD4+ T cells from PBMCs. Subset denoted: CD45RA+ positively selected. The CDR3 DNA sequence: TGCGCCAGCAGCTTGGTGGGGACAGGGGCGGACTACGAGCAGTACTTC. Translating it yields CASSLVGTGADYEQYF.